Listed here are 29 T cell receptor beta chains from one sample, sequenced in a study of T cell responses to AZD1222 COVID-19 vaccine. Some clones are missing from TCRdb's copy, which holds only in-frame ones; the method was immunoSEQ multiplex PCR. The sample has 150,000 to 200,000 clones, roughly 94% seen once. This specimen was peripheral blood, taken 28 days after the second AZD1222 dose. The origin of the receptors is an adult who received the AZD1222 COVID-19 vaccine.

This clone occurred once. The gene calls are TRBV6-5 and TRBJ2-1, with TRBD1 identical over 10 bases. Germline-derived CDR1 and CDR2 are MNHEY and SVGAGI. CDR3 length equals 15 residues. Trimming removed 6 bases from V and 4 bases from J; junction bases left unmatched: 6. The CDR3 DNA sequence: TGTGCCAGCAGCTCGACAGGGGGCGCATACAATGAGCAGTTCTTC. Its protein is CASSSTGGAYNEQFF.

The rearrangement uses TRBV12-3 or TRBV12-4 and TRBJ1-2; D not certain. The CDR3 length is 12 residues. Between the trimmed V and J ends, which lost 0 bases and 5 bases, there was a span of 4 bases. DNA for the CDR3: TGTGCCAGCAGTTTAGCGCAGTATGGCTACACCTTC. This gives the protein CASSLAQYGYTF.

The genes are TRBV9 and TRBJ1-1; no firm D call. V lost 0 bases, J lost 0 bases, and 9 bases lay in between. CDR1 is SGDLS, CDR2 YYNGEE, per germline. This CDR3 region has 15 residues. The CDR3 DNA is TGTGCCAGCAGCGTAGGAGGAACACTGAACACTGAAGCTTTCTTT. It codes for CASSVGGTLNTEAFF.

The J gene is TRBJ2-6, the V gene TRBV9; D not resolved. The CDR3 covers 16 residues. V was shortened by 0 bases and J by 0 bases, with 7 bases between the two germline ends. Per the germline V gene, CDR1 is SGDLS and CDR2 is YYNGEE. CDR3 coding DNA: TGTGCCAGCAGCGTAGCTCCCACCTCTGGGGCCAACGTCCTGACTTTC. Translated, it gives CASSVAPTSGANVLTF.

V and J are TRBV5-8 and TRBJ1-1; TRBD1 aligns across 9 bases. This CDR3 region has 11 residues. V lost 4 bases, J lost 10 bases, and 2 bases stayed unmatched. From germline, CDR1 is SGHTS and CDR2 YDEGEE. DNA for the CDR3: TGTGCCAGCAGCATGGACAGGGGAGCTTTCTTT. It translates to CASSMDRGAFF.

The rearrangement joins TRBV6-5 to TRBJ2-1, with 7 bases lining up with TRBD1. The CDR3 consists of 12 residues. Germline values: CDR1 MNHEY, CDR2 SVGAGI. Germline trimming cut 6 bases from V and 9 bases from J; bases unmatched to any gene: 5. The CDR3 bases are TGTGCCAGCAGACCCCACAGGGGTGAGCAGTTCTTC. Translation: CASRPHRGEQFF.

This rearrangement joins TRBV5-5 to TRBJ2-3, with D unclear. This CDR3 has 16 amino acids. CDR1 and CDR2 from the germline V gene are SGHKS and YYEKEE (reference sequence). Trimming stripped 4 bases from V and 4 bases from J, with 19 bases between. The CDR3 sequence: CASSMAAPRRADTQYF. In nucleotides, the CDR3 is TGTGCCAGCAGCATGGCCGCACCTCGAAGGGCAGATACGCAGTATTTT.

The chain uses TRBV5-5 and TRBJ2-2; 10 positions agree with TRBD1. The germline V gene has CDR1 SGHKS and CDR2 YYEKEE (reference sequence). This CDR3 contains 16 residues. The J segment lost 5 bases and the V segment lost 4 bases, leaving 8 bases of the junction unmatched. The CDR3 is CASSLSDRGRTGELFF. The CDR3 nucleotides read TGTGCCAGCAGCCTTTCTGACAGGGGGCGAACCGGGGAGCTGTTTTTT.

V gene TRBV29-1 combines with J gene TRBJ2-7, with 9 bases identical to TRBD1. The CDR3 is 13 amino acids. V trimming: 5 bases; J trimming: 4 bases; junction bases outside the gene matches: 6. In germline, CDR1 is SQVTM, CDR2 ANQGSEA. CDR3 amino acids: CSVKGQGRYEQYF. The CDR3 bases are TGCAGCGTTAAGGGACAGGGACGGTACGAGCAGTACTTC.

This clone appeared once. The CDR3 bases are TGCGCCAGCAGCTTCGGAGGGGGGAACACTGAAGCTTTCTTT. Amino acid sequence: CASSFGGGNTEAFF. This rearrangement joins TRBV5-1 to TRBJ1-1; tentatively, D is TRBD1 (6 bases). V was clipped by 2 bases and J by 1 base, with 9 bases between them. The CDR3 has 14 residues. The germline CDR1 and CDR2 sequences are SGHRS and YFSETQ.

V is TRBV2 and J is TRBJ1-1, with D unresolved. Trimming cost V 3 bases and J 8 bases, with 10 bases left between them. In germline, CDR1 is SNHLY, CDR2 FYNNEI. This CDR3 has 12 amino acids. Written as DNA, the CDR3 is TGTGCCAGCAGTGAGAGAGGACGGGAAGCTTTCTTT. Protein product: CASSERGREAFF.

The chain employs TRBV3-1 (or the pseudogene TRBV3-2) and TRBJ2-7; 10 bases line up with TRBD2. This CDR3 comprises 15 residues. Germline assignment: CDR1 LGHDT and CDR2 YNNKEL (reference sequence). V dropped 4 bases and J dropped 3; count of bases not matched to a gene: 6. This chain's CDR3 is CASSPRGTSVYEQYF. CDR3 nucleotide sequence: TGTGCCAGCAGCCCCCGCGGGACTAGCGTCTACGAGCAGTACTTC.

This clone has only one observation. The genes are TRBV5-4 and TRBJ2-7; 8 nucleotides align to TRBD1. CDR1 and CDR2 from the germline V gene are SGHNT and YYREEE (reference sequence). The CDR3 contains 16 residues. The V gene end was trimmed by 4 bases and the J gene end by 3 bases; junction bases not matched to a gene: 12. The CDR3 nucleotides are TGTGCCAGCAGCCCGCCGACAGGGGAAGACTTCTACGAGCAGTACTTC. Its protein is CASSPPTGEDFYEQYF.

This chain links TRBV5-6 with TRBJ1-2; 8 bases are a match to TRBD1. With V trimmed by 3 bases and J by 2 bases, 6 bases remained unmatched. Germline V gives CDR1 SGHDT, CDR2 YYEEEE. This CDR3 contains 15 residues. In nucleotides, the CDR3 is TGTGCCAGCAGCTCCTGGACAGGGCTGAACTATGGCTACACCTTC. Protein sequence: CASSSWTGLNYGYTF.

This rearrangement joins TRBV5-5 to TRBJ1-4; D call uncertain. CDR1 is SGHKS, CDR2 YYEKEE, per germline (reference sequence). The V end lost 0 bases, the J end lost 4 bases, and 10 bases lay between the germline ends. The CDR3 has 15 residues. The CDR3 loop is CASSLVGHINEKLFF. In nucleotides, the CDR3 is TGTGCCAGCAGCTTGGTGGGTCATATTAATGAAAAACTGTTTTTT.

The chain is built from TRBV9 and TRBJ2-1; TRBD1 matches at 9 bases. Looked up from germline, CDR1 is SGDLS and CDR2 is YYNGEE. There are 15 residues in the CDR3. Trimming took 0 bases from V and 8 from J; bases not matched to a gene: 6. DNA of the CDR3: TGTGCCAGCAGCGTAGAACAGGGGGCTTTTTATGAGCAGTTCTTC. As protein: CASSVEQGAFYEQFF.

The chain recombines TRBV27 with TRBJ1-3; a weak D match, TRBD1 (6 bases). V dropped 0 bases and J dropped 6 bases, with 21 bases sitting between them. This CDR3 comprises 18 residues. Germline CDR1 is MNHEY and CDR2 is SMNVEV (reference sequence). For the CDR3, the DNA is TGTGCCAGCAGTTTATCCGCCCCAATTACAGGGCGTGAAAACACCATATATTTT. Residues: CASSLSAPITGRENTIYF.

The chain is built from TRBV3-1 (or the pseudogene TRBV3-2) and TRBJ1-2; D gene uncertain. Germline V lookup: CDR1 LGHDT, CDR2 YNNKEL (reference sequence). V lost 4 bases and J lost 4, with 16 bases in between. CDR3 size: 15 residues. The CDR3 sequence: CASSPDYAPGYGYTF. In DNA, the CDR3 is TGTGCCAGCAGCCCCGACTATGCCCCCGGCTATGGCTACACCTTC.

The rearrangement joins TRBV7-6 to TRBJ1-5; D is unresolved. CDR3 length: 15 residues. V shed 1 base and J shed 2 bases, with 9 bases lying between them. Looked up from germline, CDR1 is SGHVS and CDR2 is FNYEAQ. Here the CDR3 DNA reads TGTGCCAGCAGCTTAGGAGTGGGTGGCAATCAGCCCCAGCATTTT. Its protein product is CASSLGVGGNQPQHF.

The CDR3 DNA follows: TGTGCCAGCAGTTTAGGCGGACAGGGAGGAGGCTATGGCTACACCTTC. Encoded protein: CASSLGGQGGGYGYTF. The gene calls are TRBV28 and TRBJ1-2, with TRBD1 matching over 8 bases. This CDR3 has 16 amino acids. Germline-derived CDR1 and CDR2 are MDHEN and SYDVKM. Losses at the gene ends were 2 bases for V and 4 bases for J; bases not matched to a gene: 9.

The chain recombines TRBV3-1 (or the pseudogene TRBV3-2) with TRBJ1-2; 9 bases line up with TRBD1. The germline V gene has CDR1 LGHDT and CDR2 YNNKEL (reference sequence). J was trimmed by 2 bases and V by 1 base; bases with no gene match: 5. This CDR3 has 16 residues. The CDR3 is CASSQVLQGANYGYTF. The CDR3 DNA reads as TGTGCCAGCAGCCAAGTCCTACAGGGGGCGAACTATGGCTACACCTTC.

The CDR3 here is CASSEGEGYRSGNTIYF. The DNA for the CDR3 is TGTGCCAGCAGTGAAGGAGAGGGGTACCGCTCTGGAAACACCATATATTTT. V gene TRBV6-1 combines with J gene TRBJ1-3, with a weak D call TRBD1 (5 bases). Germline CDR1 is MNHNS and CDR2 is SASEGT. The length of the CDR3 is 17 residues. V lost 1 base to trimming and J lost 0 bases, with 13 bases between them.

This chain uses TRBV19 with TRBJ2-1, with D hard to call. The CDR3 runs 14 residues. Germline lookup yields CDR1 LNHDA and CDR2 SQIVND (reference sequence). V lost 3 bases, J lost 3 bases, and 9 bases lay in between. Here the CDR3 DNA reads TGTGCCAGTAGTATTGACCTTATCTACAATGAGCAGTTCTTC. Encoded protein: CASSIDLIYNEQFF. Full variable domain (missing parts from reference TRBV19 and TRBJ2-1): DGGITQSPKYLFRKEGQNVTLSCEQNLNHDAMYWYRQDPGQGLRLIYYSQIVNDFQKGDIAEGYSVSREKKESFPLTVTSAQKNPTAFYLCASSIDLIYNEQFFGPGTRLTVL.

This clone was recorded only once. CDR3 bases: TGTGCCAGTAGTCAGGGGGGCGCTGAAGCTTTCTTT. It encodes CASSQGGAEAFF. V gene TRBV19 combines with J gene TRBJ1-1, with 7 bases aligning to TRBD1. This CDR3 is 12 amino acids long. Trimming took 5 bases from V and 6 from J; bases not matched to a gene: 3. Germline V gene sequence: CDR1 LNHDA, CDR2 SQIVND (reference sequence).

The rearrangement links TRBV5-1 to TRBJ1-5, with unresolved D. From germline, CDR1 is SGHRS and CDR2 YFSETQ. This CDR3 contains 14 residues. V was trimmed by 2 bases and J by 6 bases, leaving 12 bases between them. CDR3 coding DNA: TGCGCCAGCAGCTTAACGGGCGTCGGTCAGCCCCAGCATTTT. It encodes CASSLTGVGQPQHF.

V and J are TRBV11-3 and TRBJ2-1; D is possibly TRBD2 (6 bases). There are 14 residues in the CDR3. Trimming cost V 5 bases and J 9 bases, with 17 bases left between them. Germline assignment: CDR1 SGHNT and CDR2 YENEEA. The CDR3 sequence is CASSRTGLVSEQFF. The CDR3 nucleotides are TGTGCCAGCAGCCGCACGGGACTTGTGTCTGAGCAGTTCTTC. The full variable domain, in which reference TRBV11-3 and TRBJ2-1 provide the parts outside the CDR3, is EAGVVQSPRYKIIEKKQPVAFWCNPISGHNTLYWYLQNLGQGPELLIRYENEEAVDDSQLPKDRFSAERLKGVDSTLKIQPAELGDSAVYLCASSRTGLVSEQFFGPGTRLTVL.

The CDR3 bases are TGCGCCAGCAGCTTGGAAGGGGGAACTCAGCCCCAGCATTTT. As protein: CASSLEGGTQPQHF. V usage is TRBV5-1 and J usage is TRBJ1-5; maybe TRBD1 (6 bases). Germline lookup yields CDR1 SGHRS and CDR2 YFSETQ. The CDR3 has 14 residues. V was pared by 0 bases and J by 6 bases, with 10 bases between. Looking up the rest from reference TRBV5-1 and TRBJ1-5 gives the full variable domain: KAGVTQTPRYLIKTRGQQVTLSCSPISGHRSVSWYQQTPGQGLQFLFEYFSETQRNKGNFPGRFSGRQFSNSRSEMNVSTLELGDSALYLCASSLEGGTQPQHFGDGTRLSIL.

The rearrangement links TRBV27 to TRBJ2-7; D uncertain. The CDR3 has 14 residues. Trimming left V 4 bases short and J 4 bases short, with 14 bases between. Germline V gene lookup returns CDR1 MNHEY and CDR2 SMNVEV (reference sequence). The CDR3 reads CASSSTLYAYEQYF. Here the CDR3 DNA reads TGTGCCAGCAGTTCCACGTTGTACGCGTACGAGCAGTACTTC.

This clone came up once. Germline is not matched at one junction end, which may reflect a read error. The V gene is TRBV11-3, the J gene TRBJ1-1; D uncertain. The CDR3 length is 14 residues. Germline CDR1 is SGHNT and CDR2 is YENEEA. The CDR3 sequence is CASSLGNSNTEAFF. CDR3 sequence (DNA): TGTGCCAGCAGTTTAGGGAACTCGAACACTGAAGCTTTCTTT.